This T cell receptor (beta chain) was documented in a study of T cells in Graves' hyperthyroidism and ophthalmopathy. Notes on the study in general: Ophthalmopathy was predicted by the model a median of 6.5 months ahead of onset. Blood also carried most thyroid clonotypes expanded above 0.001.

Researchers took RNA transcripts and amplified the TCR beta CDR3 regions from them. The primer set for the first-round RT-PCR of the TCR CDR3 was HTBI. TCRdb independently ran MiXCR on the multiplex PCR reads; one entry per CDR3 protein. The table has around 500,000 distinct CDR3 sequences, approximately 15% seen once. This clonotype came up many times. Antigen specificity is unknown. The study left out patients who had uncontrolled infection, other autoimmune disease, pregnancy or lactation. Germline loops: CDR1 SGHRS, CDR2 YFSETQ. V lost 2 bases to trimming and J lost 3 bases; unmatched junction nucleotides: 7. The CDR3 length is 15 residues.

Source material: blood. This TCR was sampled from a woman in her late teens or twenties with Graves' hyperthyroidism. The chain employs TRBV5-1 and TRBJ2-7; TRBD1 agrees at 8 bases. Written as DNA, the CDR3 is TGCGCCAGCAGCTTCAGGACAGGGATAAACTACGAGCAGTACTTC. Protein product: CASSFRTGINYEQYF.